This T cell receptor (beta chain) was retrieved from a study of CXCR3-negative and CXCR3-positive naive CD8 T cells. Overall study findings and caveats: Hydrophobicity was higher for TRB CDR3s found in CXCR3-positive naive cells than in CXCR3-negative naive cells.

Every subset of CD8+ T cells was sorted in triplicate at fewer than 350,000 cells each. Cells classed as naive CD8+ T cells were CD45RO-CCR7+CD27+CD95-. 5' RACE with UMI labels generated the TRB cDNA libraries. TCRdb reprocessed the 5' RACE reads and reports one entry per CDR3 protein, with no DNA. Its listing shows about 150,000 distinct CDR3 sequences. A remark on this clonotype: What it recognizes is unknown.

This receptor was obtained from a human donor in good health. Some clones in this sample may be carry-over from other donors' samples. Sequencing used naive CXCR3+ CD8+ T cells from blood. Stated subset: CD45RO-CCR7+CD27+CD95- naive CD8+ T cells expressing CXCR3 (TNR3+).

CDR3 in amino acids: CASSAAGELAKNIQYF. The V gene is TRBV7-9, the J gene TRBJ2-4; checking the TCRdb D call of TRBD1 is not possible without DNA. Looked up from germline, CDR1 is SEHNR and CDR2 is FQNEAQ (reference sequence). This CDR3 contains 16 residues.